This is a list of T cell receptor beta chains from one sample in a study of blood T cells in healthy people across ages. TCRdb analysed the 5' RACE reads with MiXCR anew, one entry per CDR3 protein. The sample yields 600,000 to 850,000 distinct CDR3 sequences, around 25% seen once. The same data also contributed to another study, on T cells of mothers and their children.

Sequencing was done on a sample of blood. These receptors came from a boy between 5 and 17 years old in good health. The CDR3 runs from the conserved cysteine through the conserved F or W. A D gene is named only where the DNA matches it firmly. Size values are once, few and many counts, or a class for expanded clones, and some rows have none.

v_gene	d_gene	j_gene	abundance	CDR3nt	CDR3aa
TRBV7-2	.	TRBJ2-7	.	TGTGCCAGCAGCTCCAGGGGGGACGAGCAGTACTTC	CASSSRGDEQYF
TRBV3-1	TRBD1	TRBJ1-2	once	TGTGCCAGCAGCCAGGCGGGACAGGGGATGGACTACACCTTC	CASSQAGQGMDYTF
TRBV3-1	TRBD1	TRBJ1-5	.	TGTGCCAGCAGCGAAGACCGGGACAGTTACAATCAGCCCCAGCATTTT	CASSEDRDSYNQPQHF
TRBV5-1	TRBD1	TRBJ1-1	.	TGCGCCAGCAGCCTCGGGACAGGGCAAGTGAACACTGAAGCTTTCTTT	CASSLGTGQVNTEAFF
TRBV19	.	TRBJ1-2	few	TGTGCCAGCTGTCCCGGGACGTCCAACTATGGCTACACCTTC	CASCPGTSNYGYTF
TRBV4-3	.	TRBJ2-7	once	TGCGCCAGCAGCCAAGTTCGAGACCTGACCTACGAGCAGTACTTC	CASSQVRDLTYEQYF
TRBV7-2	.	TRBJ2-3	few	TGTGCCAGCAGCTTATTGGTAGAAACGAGCACAGATACGCAGTATTTT	CASSLLVETSTDTQYF
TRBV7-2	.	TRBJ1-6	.	TGTGCCAGCAGCACGGAGGGAGCCACGAGGGGATACTCACCCCTCCACTTT	CASSTEGATRGYSPLHF
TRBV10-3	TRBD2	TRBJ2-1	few	TGTGCCATCAGTGTTGGGACTAGCTATGAGCAGTTCTTC	CAISVGTSYEQFF
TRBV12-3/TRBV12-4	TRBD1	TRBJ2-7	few	TGTGCCAGCACCCTGGGACAGGGGGGTTCTGGGGCCTTCTACGAGCAGTACTTC	CASTLGQGGSGAFYEQYF
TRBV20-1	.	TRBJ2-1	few	TGCAGTGCGCGATTGGGGGGCTACAATGAGCAGTTCTTC	CSARLGGYNEQFF
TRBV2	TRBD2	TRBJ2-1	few	TGTGCCAATTCTCGGGCGGGGGGCCTCTACAATGAGCAGTTCTTC	CANSRAGGLYNEQFF
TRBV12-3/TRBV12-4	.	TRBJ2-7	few	TGTGCCAGCAGCCCCGATCCTGTGAACGAGCAGTACTTC	CASSPDPVNEQYF
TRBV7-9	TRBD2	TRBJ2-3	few	TGTGCCAGCAGCACCCTAGCGGGTGCTAGCACAGATACGCAGTATTTT	CASSTLAGASTDTQYF
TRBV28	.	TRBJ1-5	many	TGTGCCAGCAAGGGCAATAGCAATCAGCCCCAGCATTTT	CASKGNSNQPQHF
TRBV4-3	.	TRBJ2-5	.	TGCGCCAGCAGCCAGGGACAAAGAGAAGAGACCCAGTACTTC	CASSQGQREETQYF
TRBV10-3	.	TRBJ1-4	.	TGTGCCATCAGTGAGTCGGACAGATCAAAAACTAATGAAAAACTGTTTTTT	CAISESDRSKTNEKLFF
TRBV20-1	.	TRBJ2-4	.	TGCAGTGCTGGCGTTGAGCGGGTGTTAAAAAACATTCAGTACTTC	CSAGVERVLKNIQYF
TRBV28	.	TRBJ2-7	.	TGTGCCAGCAGTGGGTGGGTTAGCTCCTACGAGCAGTACTTC	CASSGWVSSYEQYF
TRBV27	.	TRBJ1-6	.	TGTGCCAGCAGTTTATCTGGGGTTTCACCCCTCCACTTT	CASSLSGVSPLHF
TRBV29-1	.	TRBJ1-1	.	TGCAGCGTCCAGGGGAGGGTCGCTGAAGCTTTCTTT	CSVQGRVAEAFF
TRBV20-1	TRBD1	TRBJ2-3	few	TGCAGTGCTAGATCAGGGGGCAGCGCAGATACGCAGTATTTT	CSARSGGSADTQYF
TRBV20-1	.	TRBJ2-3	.	TGCAGTGCTAGAAGGGGGGAGGGCACAGATACGCAGTATTTT	CSARRGEGTDTQYF
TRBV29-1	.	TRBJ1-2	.	TGCAGCGTCCCGAGGGGAGATTCTGACTACACCTTC	CSVPRGDSDYTF
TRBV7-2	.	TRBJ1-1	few	TGTGCCAGCAGCTCACAGGGACAGAACACTGAAGCTTTCTTT	CASSSQGQNTEAFF
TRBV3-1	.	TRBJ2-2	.	TGTGCCAGCAGTAAGAGCAGCGGGGAGCTGTTTTTT	CASSKSSGELFF
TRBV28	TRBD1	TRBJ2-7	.	TGTGCCAGCAGTTTTGATCGGGACAGCTCCTACGAGCAGTACTTC	CASSFDRDSSYEQYF